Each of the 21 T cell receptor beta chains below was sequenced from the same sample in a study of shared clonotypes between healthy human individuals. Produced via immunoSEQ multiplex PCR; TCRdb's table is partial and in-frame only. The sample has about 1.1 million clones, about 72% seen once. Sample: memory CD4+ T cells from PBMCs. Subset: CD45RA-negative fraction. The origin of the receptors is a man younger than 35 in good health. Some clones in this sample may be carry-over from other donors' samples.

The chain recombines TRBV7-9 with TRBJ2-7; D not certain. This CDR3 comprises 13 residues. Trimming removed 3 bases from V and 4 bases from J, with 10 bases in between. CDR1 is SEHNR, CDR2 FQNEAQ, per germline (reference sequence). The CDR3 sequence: CASSFIRGYEQYF. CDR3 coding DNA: TGTGCCAGCAGCTTTATAAGAGGTTACGAGCAGTACTTC.

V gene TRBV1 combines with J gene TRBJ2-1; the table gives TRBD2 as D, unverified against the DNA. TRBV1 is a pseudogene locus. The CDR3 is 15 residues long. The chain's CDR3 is CTSSKQREGRNEQFF. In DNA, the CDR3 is TGCACCAGCAGTAAACAGCGGGAGGGCCGTAATGAGCAGTTCTTC.

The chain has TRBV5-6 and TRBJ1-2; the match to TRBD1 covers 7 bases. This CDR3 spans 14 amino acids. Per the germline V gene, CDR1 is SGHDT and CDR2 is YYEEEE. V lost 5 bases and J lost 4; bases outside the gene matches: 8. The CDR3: CASRRQGVVYGYTF. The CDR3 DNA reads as TGTGCCAGCAGACGACAGGGAGTTGTCTATGGCTACACCTTC.

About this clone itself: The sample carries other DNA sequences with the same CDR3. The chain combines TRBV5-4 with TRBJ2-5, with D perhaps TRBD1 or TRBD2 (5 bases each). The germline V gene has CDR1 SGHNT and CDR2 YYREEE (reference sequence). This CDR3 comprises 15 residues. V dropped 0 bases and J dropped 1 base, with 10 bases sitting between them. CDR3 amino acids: CASSLGGGGQETQYF. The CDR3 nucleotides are TGTGCCAGCAGCTTGGGCGGTGGGGGCCAAGAGACCCAGTACTTC. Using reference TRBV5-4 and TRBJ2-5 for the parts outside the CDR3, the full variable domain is ETGVTQSPTHLIKTRGQQVTLRCSSQSGHNTVSWYQQALGQGPQFIFQYYREEENGRGNFPPRFSGLQFPNYSSELNVNALELDDSALYLCASSLGGGGQETQYFGPGTRLLVL.

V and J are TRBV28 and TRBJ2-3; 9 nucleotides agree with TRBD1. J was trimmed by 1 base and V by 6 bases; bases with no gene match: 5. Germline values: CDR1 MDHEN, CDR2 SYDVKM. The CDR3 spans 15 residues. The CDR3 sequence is CASSRRQGGTDTQYF. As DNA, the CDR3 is TGTGCCAGCAGCAGAAGACAGGGGGGCACAGATACGCAGTATTTT.

In DNA, the CDR3 is TGCGCCAGCAGCCAAGATGGCACTACTCCTTGGGGCTACACCTTC. Protein product: CASSQDGTTPWGYTF. The chain employs TRBV4-1 and TRBJ1-2; D gene unclear. The V and J ends lost 0 bases and 8 bases respectively, with 16 bases between them. The CDR3 consists of 15 residues. CDR1 MGHRA and CDR2 YSYEKL come from the germline V gene.

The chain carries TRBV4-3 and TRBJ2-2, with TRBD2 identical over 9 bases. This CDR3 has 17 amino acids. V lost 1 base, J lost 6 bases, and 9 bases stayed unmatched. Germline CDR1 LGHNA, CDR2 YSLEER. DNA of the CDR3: TGCGCCAGCAGCCAAGGTGCTAGCGGGATCGGCGCCGGGGAGCTGTTTTTT. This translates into CASSQGASGIGAGELFF.

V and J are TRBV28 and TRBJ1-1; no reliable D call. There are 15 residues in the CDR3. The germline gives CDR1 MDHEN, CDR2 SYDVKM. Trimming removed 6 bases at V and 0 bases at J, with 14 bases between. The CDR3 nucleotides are TGTGCCAGCAGACCCAGTCCGTCACTGAACACTGAAGCTTTCTTT. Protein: CASRPSPSLNTEAFF.

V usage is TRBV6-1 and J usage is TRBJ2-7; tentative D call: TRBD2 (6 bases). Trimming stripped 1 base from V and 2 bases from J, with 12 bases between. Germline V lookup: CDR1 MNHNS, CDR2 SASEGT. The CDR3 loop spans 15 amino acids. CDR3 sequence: CASSEGGGDPYEQYF. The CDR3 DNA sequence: TGTGCCAGCAGTGAAGGTGGCGGGGATCCCTACGAGCAGTACTTC.

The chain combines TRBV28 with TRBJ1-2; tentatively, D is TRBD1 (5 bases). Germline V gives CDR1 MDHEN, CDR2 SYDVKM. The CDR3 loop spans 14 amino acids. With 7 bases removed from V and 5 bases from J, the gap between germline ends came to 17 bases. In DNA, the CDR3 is TGTGCCAGCACCAGAACGGGACTTGCATATGGCTACACCTTC. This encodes CASTRTGLAYGYTF.

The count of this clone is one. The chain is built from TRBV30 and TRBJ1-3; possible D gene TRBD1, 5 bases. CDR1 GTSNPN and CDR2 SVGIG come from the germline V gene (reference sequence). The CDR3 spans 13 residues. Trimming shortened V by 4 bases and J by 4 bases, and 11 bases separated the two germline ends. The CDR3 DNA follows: TGTGCCTGGACCACCGGGGCAGGAAACACCATATATTTT. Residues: CAWTTGAGNTIYF.

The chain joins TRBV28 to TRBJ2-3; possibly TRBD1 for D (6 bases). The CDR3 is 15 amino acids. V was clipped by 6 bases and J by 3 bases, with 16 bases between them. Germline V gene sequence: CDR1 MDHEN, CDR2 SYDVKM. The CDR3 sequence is CASRSAGAGTDTQYF. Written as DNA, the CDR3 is TGTGCCAGCAGGTCAGCAGGGGCTGGGACAGATACGCAGTATTTT.

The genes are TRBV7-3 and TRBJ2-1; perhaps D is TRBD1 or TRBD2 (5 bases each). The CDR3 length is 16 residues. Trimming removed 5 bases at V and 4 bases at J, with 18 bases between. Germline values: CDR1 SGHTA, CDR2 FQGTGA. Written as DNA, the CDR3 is TGTGCCAGCAGCCCCATGGGACGGGCAAAGTACAATGAGCAGTTCTTC. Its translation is CASSPMGRAKYNEQFF. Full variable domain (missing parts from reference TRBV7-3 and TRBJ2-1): GAGVSQTPSNKVTEKGKYVELRCDPISGHTALYWYRQSLGQGPEFLIYFQGTGAADDSGLPNDRFFAVRPEGSVSTLKIQRTERGDSAVYLCASSPMGRAKYNEQFFGPGTRLTVL.

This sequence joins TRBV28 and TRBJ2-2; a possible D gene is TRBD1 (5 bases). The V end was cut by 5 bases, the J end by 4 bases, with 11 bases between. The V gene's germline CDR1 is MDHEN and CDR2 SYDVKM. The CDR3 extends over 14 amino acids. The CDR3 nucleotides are TGTGCCAGCAGTCGCGCAGGGCCCACCGGGGAGCTGTTTTTT. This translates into CASSRAGPTGELFF. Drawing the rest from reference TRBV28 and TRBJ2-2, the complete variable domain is DVKVTQSSRYLVKRTGEKVFLECVQDMDHENMFWYRQDPGLGLRLIYFSYDVKMKEKGDIPEGYSVSREKKERFSLILESASTNQTSMYLCASSRAGPTGELFFGEGSRLTVL.

The CDR3 protein is CASSSRSGQRYNEQFF. As DNA, the CDR3 is TGTGCCAGCAGCTCCCGGTCTGGACAGAGATACAATGAGCAGTTCTTC. This chain uses TRBV7-2 with TRBJ2-1; D possibly corresponds to TRBD1 (6 bases). Germline CDR1 SGHTA, CDR2 FQGNSA. The CDR3 totals 16 residues. The germline V and J ends were trimmed by 4 bases and 4 bases, with 17 bases remaining between them. Full variable domain (remainder filled in from reference TRBV7-2 and TRBJ2-1): GAGVSQSPSNKVTEKGKDVELRCDPISGHTALYWYRQSLGQGLEFLIYFQGNSAPDKSGLPSDRFSAERTGGSVSTLTIQRTQQEDSAVYLCASSSRSGQRYNEQFFGPGTRLTVL.

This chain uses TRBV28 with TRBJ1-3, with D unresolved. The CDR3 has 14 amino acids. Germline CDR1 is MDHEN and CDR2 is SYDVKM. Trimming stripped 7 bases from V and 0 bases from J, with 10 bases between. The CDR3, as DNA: TGTGCCAGCATCAGTGGAGGCTCTGGAAACACCATATATTTT. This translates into CASISGGSGNTIYF.

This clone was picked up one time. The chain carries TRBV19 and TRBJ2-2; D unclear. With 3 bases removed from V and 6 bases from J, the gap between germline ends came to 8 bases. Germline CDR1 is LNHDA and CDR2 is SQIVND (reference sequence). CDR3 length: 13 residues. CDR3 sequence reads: CASSIPGAGELFF. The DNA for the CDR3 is TGTGCCAGTAGTATTCCCGGAGCCGGGGAGCTGTTTTTT.

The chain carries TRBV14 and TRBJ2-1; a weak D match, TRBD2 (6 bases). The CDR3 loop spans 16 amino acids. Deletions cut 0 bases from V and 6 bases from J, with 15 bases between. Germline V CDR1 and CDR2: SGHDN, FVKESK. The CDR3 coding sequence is TGTGCCAGCAGCCAAGAAGGAGGGCAGGGCCCCAATGAGCAGTTCTTC. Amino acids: CASSQEGGQGPNEQFF.

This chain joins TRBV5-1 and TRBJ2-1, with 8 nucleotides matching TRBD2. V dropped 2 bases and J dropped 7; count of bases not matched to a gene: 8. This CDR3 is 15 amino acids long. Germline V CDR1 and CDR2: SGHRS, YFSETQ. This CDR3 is CASSFVLSGSNEQFF. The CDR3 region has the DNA TGCGCCAGCAGCTTCGTTCTGAGCGGGAGTAATGAGCAGTTCTTC.

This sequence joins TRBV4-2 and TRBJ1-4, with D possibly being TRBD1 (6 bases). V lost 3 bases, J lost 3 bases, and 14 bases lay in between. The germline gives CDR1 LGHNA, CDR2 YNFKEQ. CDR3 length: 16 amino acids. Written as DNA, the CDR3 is TGTGCCAGCAGCCATGAACAGGGTGGGGCTAATGAAAAACTGTTTTTT. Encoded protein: CASSHEQGGANEKLFF.

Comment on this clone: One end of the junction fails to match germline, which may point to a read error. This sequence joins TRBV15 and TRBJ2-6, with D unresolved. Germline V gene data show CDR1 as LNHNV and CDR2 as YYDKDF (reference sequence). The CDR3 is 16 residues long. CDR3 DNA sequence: TGTGCCACCACCAGAAGATCCCCCTCTGGGGCCAACGTCCTGACTTTC. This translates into CATTRRSPSGANVLTF.